The source of this TCR beta chain is a study of blood T cell repertoires in COVID-19. About the study: COVID-19 samples from acute and convalescent phases originated in the United States, Italy and Spain. The analysed material was cDNA or gDNA that came from T cells, B-cell-depleted T cells, or PBMCs.

Methods used by the authors: Cell counts per sample came from amplifying reference gene primers. The data were produced by immunoSEQ multiplex PCR, yet TCRdb's version contains in-frame clones alone and is incomplete. V and J calls and clone size are as listed in that table; D and trimming were resolved from the DNA. The table shows some 150,000 clones, with around 81% occurring only once. V was pared by 2 bases and J by 3 bases, with 5 bases of the junction left unmatched. This CDR3 is 15 amino acids long. Germline CDR1 and CDR2: LGHNA and YSLEER. This chain connects TRBV4-3 to TRBJ2-7, with TRBD1 matching over 9 bases. The sequencing sample was made of peripheral blood. The receptor comes from a woman between 40 and 55 years old with active or convalescent COVID-19. The CDR3 region has the DNA TGCGCCAGCAGCCAAAAACAGGGGGCGGACTACGAGCAGTACTTC. It specifies CASSQKQGADYEQYF.